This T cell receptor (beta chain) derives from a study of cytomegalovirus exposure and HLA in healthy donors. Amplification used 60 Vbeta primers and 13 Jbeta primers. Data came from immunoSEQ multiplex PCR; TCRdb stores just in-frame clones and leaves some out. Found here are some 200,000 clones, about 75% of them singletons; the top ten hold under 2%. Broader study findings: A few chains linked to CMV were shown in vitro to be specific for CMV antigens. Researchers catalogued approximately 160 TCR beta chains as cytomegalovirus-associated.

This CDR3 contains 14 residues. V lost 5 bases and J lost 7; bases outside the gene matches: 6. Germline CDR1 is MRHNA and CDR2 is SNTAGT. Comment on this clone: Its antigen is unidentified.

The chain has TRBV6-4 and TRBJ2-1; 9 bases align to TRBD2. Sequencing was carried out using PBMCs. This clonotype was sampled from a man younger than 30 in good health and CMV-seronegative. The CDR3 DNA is TGTGCCAGCAGTTTAGGACTAGCGCAGAATGAGCAGTTCTTC. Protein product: CASSLGLAQNEQFF.